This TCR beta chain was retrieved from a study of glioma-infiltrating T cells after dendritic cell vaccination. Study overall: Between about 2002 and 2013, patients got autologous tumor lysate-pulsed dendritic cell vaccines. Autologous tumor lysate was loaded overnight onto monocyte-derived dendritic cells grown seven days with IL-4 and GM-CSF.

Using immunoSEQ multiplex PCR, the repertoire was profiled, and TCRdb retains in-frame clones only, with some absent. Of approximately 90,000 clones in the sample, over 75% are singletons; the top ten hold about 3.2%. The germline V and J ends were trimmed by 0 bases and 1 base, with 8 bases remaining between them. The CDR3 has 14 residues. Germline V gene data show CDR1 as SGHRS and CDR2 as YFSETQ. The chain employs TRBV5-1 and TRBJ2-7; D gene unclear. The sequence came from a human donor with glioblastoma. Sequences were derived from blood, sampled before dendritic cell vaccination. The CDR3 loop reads CASSLVVSSYEQYF. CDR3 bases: TGCGCCAGCAGCTTGGTTGTTTCATCCTACGAGCAGTACTTC.